The 15 T cell receptor beta chains listed next were all sequenced from one sample in a study of cytomegalovirus exposure and HLA in healthy donors. 60 Vbeta and 13 Jbeta primers were used in PCR. Only in-frame clones appear in the TCRdb table, and some are missing; sequencing was by immunoSEQ multiplex PCR. The sample holds around 150,000 clones, roughly 78% seen once. Source material: PBMCs. These receptors were obtained from a middle-aged man in good health and CMV-seropositive.

This clone was seen a few times. The J gene is TRBJ1-2, the V gene TRBV6-1, with 8 bases aligning to TRBD1. Per the germline V gene, CDR1 is MNHNS and CDR2 is SASEGT. The CDR3 covers 15 residues. The V gene end was trimmed by 2 bases and the J gene end by 4 bases; junction bases not matched to a gene: 6. The CDR3: CASSERGQASYGYTF. The CDR3, as DNA: TGTGCCAGCAGTGAAAGGGGACAGGCTAGCTATGGCTACACCTTC.

This clone was detected once. The genes are TRBV9 and TRBJ2-2; D is undetermined. V dropped 0 bases and J dropped 4 bases, with 7 bases sitting between them. This CDR3 has 14 amino acids. The germline V gene has CDR1 SGDLS and CDR2 YYNGEE. The CDR3 region is CASSVDLSTGELFF. Here the CDR3 DNA reads TGTGCCAGCAGCGTAGACCTAAGCACCGGGGAGCTGTTTTTT.

The gene calls are TRBV20-1 and TRBJ2-7; D is ambiguous. This CDR3 is built from 11 residues. CDR1 is DFQATT and CDR2 is SNEGSKA in the germline V gene (reference sequence). Trimming shortened V by 0 bases and J by 5 bases, and 5 bases separated the two germline ends. The CDR3 DNA reads TGCAGTGCTAGAGACTTCGACGAGCAGTACTTC. Translated, it gives CSARDFDEQYF.

Notes on this clone: One junction end disagrees with the germline gene, perhaps due to a read error. This chain links TRBV7-9 with TRBJ1-1; D not certain. This CDR3 is built from 15 residues. Germline CDR1 is SEHNR and CDR2 is FQNEAQ (reference sequence). The CDR3 region is CSSSLVYGEIAEAFF. The CDR3 DNA reads TGTTCCAGCAGCTTAGTCTACGGGGAAATCGCTGAAGCTTTCTTT.

This clone was observed a few times. The CDR3 reads CASSLQGARSEQYF. The DNA for the CDR3 is TGTGCCAGCAGCCTACAGGGGGCGCGAAGCGAGCAGTACTTC. The gene calls are TRBV7-6 and TRBJ2-7; 9 bases line up with TRBD1. CDR3 length: 14 amino acids. J was trimmed by 6 bases and V by 5 bases; bases with no gene match: 8. Germline V CDR1 and CDR2: SGHVS, FNYEAQ.

The V gene is TRBV5-4, the J gene TRBJ1-2; tentative D call: TRBD1 (6 bases). V was pared by 7 bases and J by 4 bases, with 11 bases between. Germline CDR1 reads SGHNT; CDR2 reads YYREEE (reference sequence). There are 12 residues in the CDR3. The CDR3, as DNA: TGTGCCAGCCTACAGGGCCGCTATGGCTACACCTTC. Translated, it gives CASLQGRYGYTF.

This clone was observed a single time. V gene TRBV9 combines with J gene TRBJ2-2; tentative D call: TRBD1 (5 bases). The CDR3 is 14 amino acids. V shed 3 bases and J shed 2 bases, with 8 bases lying between them. The germline gives CDR1 SGDLS, CDR2 YYNGEE. The CDR3 bases are TGTGCCAGCAGCGACAGGACAAACACCGGGGAGCTGTTTTTT. Encoded protein: CASSDRTNTGELFF.

The CDR3 nucleotides are TGCGCCAGCAGCTTAGGACTAGCGATAACAGATACGCAGTATTTT. Its protein is CASSLGLAITDTQYF. This rearrangement joins TRBV5-1 to TRBJ2-3; the match to TRBD2 covers 9 bases. The CDR3 is 15 residues long. V was clipped by 2 bases and J by 3 bases; unmatched bases: 4. Germline V gene lookup returns CDR1 SGHRS and CDR2 YFSETQ.

This clone was detected only once. The V call is TRBV5-4, the J call TRBJ2-7; maybe TRBD2 (5 bases). The CDR3 is 13 amino acids. Germline V gives CDR1 SGHNT, CDR2 YYREEE (reference sequence). V gave up 3 bases and J gave up 8 bases, with 15 bases separating them. CDR3 nucleotides: TGTGCCAGCAGCTCGCCGGGGTGGAACCAGCAGTACTTC. Its protein product is CASSSPGWNQQYF.

This chain links TRBV29-1 with TRBJ2-1, with 9 positions matching TRBD1. Germline assignment: CDR1 SQVTM and CDR2 ANQGSEA. The CDR3 covers 18 residues. J was trimmed by 3 bases and V by 5 bases; bases with no gene match: 17. The CDR3 sequence is CSVSPPFGTGINYNEQFF. The CDR3 DNA sequence: TGCAGCGTTTCCCCCCCATTCGGGACAGGGATTAACTACAATGAGCAGTTCTTC.

There are a few counts of this clone. J is TRBJ1-1 and V is TRBV7-8; D might be TRBD1 (5 bases). This CDR3 is built from 17 residues. Germline CDR1 SGHVS, CDR2 FQNEAQ. V lost 5 bases and J lost 0, with 19 bases in between. The CDR3 bases are TGTGCCAGCAGCGTAAGAGGGGCGGGGCAGCTGAACACTGAAGCTTTCTTT. It translates to CASSVRGAGQLNTEAFF.

The chain combines TRBV5-1 with TRBJ2-5, with 7 positions matching TRBD2. Germline-derived CDR1 and CDR2 are SGHRS and YFSETQ. Trimming cost V 4 bases and J 1 base; bases outside gene matches: 10. The CDR3 runs to 16 residues. The CDR3 bases are TGCGCCAGCAGCGTAGTCCTAGCGGAACCCCAAGAGACCCAGTACTTC. Its protein product is CASSVVLAEPQETQYF.

The chain recombines TRBV7-9 with TRBJ2-7, with a tentative D call TRBD2 (6 bases). CDR1 and CDR2 (germline): SEHNR, FQNEAQ (reference sequence). The CDR3 extends over 11 amino acids. V gave up 5 bases and J gave up 9 bases, with 11 bases separating them. CDR3 in DNA: TGTGCCAGCAGCGGACTATTTGGGCAGTACTTC. It is translated as CASSGLFGQYF.

The V call is TRBV7-9, the J call TRBJ2-1; 7 bases are a match to TRBD2. This CDR3 comprises 15 residues. Germline V CDR1 and CDR2: SEHNR, FQNEAQ (reference sequence). The trim removed 3 bases at V and 4 bases at J, leaving 6 bases unmatched. The CDR3 DNA sequence: TGTGCCAGCAGCTTGATGAGCGGGGAATACAATGAGCAGTTCTTC. It translates to CASSLMSGEYNEQFF.

The rearrangement links TRBV6-1 to TRBJ1-1, with TRBD1 matching 10 bases. Unmatched junction bases numbered 6, after V lost 2 bases and J lost 6 bases. The CDR3 totals 15 residues. CDR1 MNHNS and CDR2 SASEGT come from the germline V gene. This CDR3 is CASSEPGQGSAEAFF. In DNA form, the CDR3 reads TGTGCCAGCAGTGAACCGGGACAGGGGAGCGCTGAAGCTTTCTTT.